This T cell receptor (beta chain) was profiled in a study of blood T cell repertoires in COVID-19. Study information: T cells, B-cell-depleted T cells, or PBMCs provided the cDNA or gDNA that served as material.

Authors' methods: Nucleated cell counts were estimated from reference gene primer amplification. Produced via immunoSEQ multiplex PCR; TCRdb's table is partial and in-frame only. The DNA was the basis for D and trimming; V, J and clone size are from that table. The profile covers 85,000 to 130,000 clones, with less than 90% appearing a single time and approximately 5.1% taken by the ten largest. Germline CDR1 SGHVS, CDR2 FNYEAQ. The CDR3 loop spans 13 amino acids. V lost 1 base to trimming and J lost 11 bases; unmatched junction nucleotides: 6. This clone was recorded once. This sequence joins TRBV7-6 and TRBJ1-1; 8 bases line up with TRBD1. The sequence derives from a human donor in a cohort sampled during active COVID-19. The source material was peripheral blood. CDR3 coding DNA: TGTGCCAGCAGCTTAGGGGATCGACAGGGGGCTTTCTTT. Its protein product is CASSLGDRQGAFF.